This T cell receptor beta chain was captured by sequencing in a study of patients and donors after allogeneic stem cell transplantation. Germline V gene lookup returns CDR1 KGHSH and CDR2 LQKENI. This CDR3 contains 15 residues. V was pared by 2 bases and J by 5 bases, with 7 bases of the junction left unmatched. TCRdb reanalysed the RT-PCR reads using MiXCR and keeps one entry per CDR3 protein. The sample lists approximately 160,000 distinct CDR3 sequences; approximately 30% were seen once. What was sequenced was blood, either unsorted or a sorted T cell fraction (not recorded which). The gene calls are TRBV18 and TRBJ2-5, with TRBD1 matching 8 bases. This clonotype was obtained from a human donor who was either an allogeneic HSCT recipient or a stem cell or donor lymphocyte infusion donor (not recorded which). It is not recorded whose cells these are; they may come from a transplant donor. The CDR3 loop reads CASSPMTGVGETQYF. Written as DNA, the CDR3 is TGTGCCAGCTCACCAATGACAGGGGTCGGGGAGACCCAGTACTTC.